This passage covers 23 T cell receptor beta chains from one sample sequenced in a study of breast tumors, draining lymph nodes, adjacent tissues. Axillary draining lymph nodes of breast cancer patients supplied the node samples. Using its own MiXCR run on the multiplex PCR reads, TCRdb lists one record per CDR3 protein. The sample records 200,000 or so distinct CDR3 sequences, over 25% being singletons. Material: axillary lymph node tissue. The receptors were gathered from a female donor with breast cancer. Some clones in this sample may be carry-over from other donors' samples.

This clonotype was detected ten times or more. The chain links TRBV20-1 to TRBJ2-7; 10 positions match TRBD2. The CDR3 spans 17 residues. Per the germline V gene, CDR1 is DFQATT and CDR2 is SNEGSKA (reference sequence). J gave up 1 base and V 2 bases, and 11 bases lay outside the gene matches. The DNA for the CDR3 is TGCAGTGCTAGATCCCCCACGAGCGGGAGGGCGTCCTACGAGCAGTACTTC. Amino acid sequence: CSARSPTSGRASYEQYF.

Regarding this clonotype: Given a much more abundant clone one base away, this may be a read error. V is TRBV6-6 and J is TRBJ2-1; no clear D. The germline gives CDR1 MNHNY, CDR2 SVGAGI (reference sequence). The V end was cut by 6 bases, the J end by 10 bases, with 16 bases between. The CDR3 length is 13 residues. The CDR3 DNA reads TGTGCCAGCAGCCCCCTCACCGACGACGAGCAGTTCTTC. It translates to CASSPLTDDEQFF.

Concerning this clonotype itself: One end of the junction is discordant with germline, which a read error may explain. The chain joins TRBV5-1 to TRBJ2-1, with a tentative D call TRBD2 (7 bases). From germline, CDR1 is SGHRS and CDR2 YFSETQ. This CDR3 spans 15 amino acids. The CDR3 nucleotides are TGCGCCAGCAGCTTGGTCGGGGGGCCTTACAATGAGCGGTTCTTC. Its translation is CASSLVGGPYNERFF.

This clonotype was seen many times. The V and J genes are TRBV6-5 and TRBJ1-4, with D maybe TRBD1 (6 bases). Trimming left V 5 bases short and J 4 bases short, with 14 bases between. The germline V gene has CDR1 MNHEY and CDR2 SVGAGI. The CDR3 spans 15 residues. Here the CDR3 DNA reads TGTGCCAGCAGTCGACAGGCAGTGTTTAATGAAAAACTGTTTTTT. Its protein product is CASSRQAVFNEKLFF.

This clonotype was counted only a few times. The conserved phenylalanine or tryptophan is not found at the CDR3 terminus, so this likely reflects a read error. The chain uses TRBV10-2 and TRBJ2-7; 10 nucleotides match TRBD1. Germline CDR1 WSHSY, CDR2 SAAADI. The CDR3 has 14 amino acids. The CDR3 spells CTSSEGTGDYEQYL. In DNA, the CDR3 is TGCACCAGCAGTGAAGGGACAGGGGACTACGAGCAGTACCTC.

This chain uses TRBV27 with TRBJ2-1; 8 nucleotides align to TRBD2. V shed 4 bases and J 4 bases; nucleotides not matched to a gene: 6. CDR1 MNHEY and CDR2 SMNVEV come from the germline V gene (reference sequence). The CDR3 loop spans 15 amino acids. As DNA, the CDR3 is TGTGCCAGCAGTTCCCCGTTAGCGGGGTACAATGAGCAGTTCTTC. This translates into CASSSPLAGYNEQFF.

CDR3 residues: CASSYSNGGRAEAFF. The CDR3 bases are TGTGCCAGCAGTTACTCTAATGGCGGGAGGGCTGAAGCTTTCTTT. The V call is TRBV6-5, the J call TRBJ1-1; D is uncertain. The V end lost 0 bases, the J end lost 6 bases, and 14 bases lay between the germline ends. The CDR3 totals 15 residues. Per the germline V gene, CDR1 is MNHEY and CDR2 is SVGAGI.

This clonotype showed up many times. V and J are TRBV6-5 and TRBJ1-6; D might be TRBD1 (5 bases). This CDR3 has 15 amino acids. Trimming stripped 5 bases from V and 2 bases from J, with 10 bases between. CDR1 and CDR2 from the germline V gene are MNHEY and SVGAGI. The CDR3, as DNA: TGTGCCAGCAGTGAGGGGAGAACCTATAATTCACCCCTCCACTTT. It is translated as CASSEGRTYNSPLHF.

As concerns this clonotype: Possible read error: a much larger clone is one base away. The conserved phenylalanine or tryptophan normally closing the CDR3 is absent here, so this likely arose from a read error. The chain recombines TRBV6-6 with TRBJ2-1, with D possibly matching TRBD2 (7 bases). CDR1 is MNHNY and CDR2 is SVGAGI in the germline V gene (reference sequence). The CDR3 runs to 16 residues. The DNA of the CDR3 is TGTGCCAGCAGTCACTCGAGTCGGGGGGCGAGGGATGAGCAGTTCTCC. Protein: CASSHSSRGARDEQFS.

About this clonotype: A read error may account for a junction end that differs from germline. The gene calls are TRBV20-1 and TRBJ2-7; weak D call: TRBD2 (6 bases). This CDR3 region has 16 residues. Germline values: CDR1 DFQATT, CDR2 SNEGSKA (reference sequence). CDR3 sequence: CRAGPTRDSLGVEQYF. The CDR3 DNA reads TGCCGTGCTGGACCCACCCGGGACTCCCTGGGGGTTGAGCAGTACTTC.

For this clonotype: This may be a read error: a much more frequent sequence differs by one nucleotide. The CDR3 loop reads CASSIYGGGANERFF. CDR3 nucleotides: TGTGCCAGTAGTATATATGGCGGGGGGGCGAATGAGCGGTTCTTC. The chain employs TRBV19 and TRBJ2-1, with TRBD2 matching over 9 bases. Per germline, CDR1 LNHDA and CDR2 SQIVND (reference sequence). The CDR3 runs to 15 residues.

Note on this clonotype: At one of its ends the junction is not consistent with the germline gene, which may arise from a read error. The V gene is TRBV20-1, the J gene TRBJ1-5, with no clear D. Germline V gene data show CDR1 as DFQATT and CDR2 as SNEGSKA (reference sequence). This CDR3 comprises 11 residues. The CDR3 DNA sequence: TGCAGTGCTAGGGCCCTGGGGTCCCAGCCTTTT. Translation: CSARALGSQPF.

On this clonotype: This clone may be a read error of a much larger clone one base away. This chain uses TRBV6-1 with TRBJ2-7; D is unresolved. The germline gives CDR1 MNHNS, CDR2 SASEGT. The CDR3 is 12 residues long. Trimming left V 7 bases short and J 3 bases short, with 10 bases between. The DNA of the CDR3 is TGTGCCAGCATGATGGGCGGCTACGAGCAGTACTTC. Translation gives CASMMGGYEQYF.

This chain joins TRBV10-3 and TRBJ1-5, with D hard to call. V lost 0 bases and J 11 bases, leaving 14 bases between the germline ends. The CDR3 contains 14 residues. CDR1 is ENHRY, CDR2 SYGVKD, per germline. The CDR3 sequence is CAISESSNLETQHF. In DNA, the CDR3 is TGTGCCATCAGTGAGTCGTCGAACTTAGAGACCCAGCATTTT.

This clonotype was detected ten times or more. V usage is TRBV5-6 and J usage is TRBJ2-2; D gene ambiguous. The length of the CDR3 is 16 residues. The V end lost 4 bases, the J end lost 0 bases, and 13 bases lay between the germline ends. Germline V lookup: CDR1 SGHDT, CDR2 YYEEEE. As DNA, the CDR3 is TGTGCCAGCAGCCGCGTCTTGCTGGCGAACACCGGGGAGCTGTTTTTT. It encodes CASSRVLLANTGELFF.

The chain couples TRBV19 to TRBJ2-2; no definite D call. V was trimmed by 5 bases and J by 6 bases, leaving 19 bases between them. The CDR3 has 16 residues. CDR1 LNHDA and CDR2 SQIVND come from the germline V gene (reference sequence). For the CDR3, the DNA is TGTGCCAGTAGTGCGTCCAAGTTCCGCCGACCCGGGGAGCTGTTTTTT. This gives the protein CASSASKFRRPGELFF.

There are many counts of this clonotype. J is TRBJ1-4 and V is TRBV6-2 or TRBV6-3; D unresolved. The V gene lost 8 bases and the J gene lost 7 bases, with 11 bases spanning the gap. Germline V gives CDR1 MNHEY, CDR2 SVGEGT. The CDR3 is made up of 12 amino acids. CDR3 protein: CASPQEGEKLFF. Here the CDR3 DNA reads TGTGCCAGCCCCCAGGAGGGTGAAAAACTGTTTTTT.

This clonotype was detected ten times or more. The chain recombines TRBV2 with TRBJ2-1; 8 bases map to TRBD1. The CDR3 totals 13 residues. Germline trimming cut 5 bases from V and 4 bases from J; bases unmatched to any gene: 1. Germline CDR1 and CDR2: SNHLY and FYNNEI. The CDR3 sequence is CASSWTGYNEQFF. The CDR3 DNA follows: TGTGCCAGCAGTTGGACAGGGTACAATGAGCAGTTCTTC.

V usage is TRBV10-3 and J usage is TRBJ2-7; D tentatively fits TRBD1 or TRBD2 (5 bases each). From germline, CDR1 is ENHRY and CDR2 SYGVKD. V gave up 3 bases and J gave up 6 bases, with 30 bases separating them. This CDR3 has 19 amino acids. The CDR3 is CAISDGAFNTGAGPIEQYF. The CDR3 bases are TGTGCCATCAGTGATGGAGCATTTAACACCGGGGCAGGGCCCATCGAGCAGTACTTC.

Ten or more counts support this clonotype. J is TRBJ2-7 and V is TRBV12-3 or TRBV12-4, with D perhaps matching TRBD2 (5 bases). The CDR3 runs to 14 residues. Trimming pared 7 bases from V and 0 bases from J, leaving 13 bases between. The CDR3 DNA follows: TGTGCCAGCAATATAAGAGGGAGCTCCTACGAGCAGTACTTC. It specifies CASNIRGSSYEQYF.

This clonotype was seen repeatedly, ten times or more. The J gene is TRBJ2-5, the V gene TRBV15; 11 nucleotides align to TRBD2. The V gene's germline CDR1 is LNHNV and CDR2 YYDKDF (reference sequence). This CDR3 is built from 15 residues. Trimming cost V 2 bases and J 5 bases; bases outside gene matches: 4. DNA for the CDR3: TGTGCCACCAGCAGACCGGGACTAGCGGTGGAGACCCAGTACTTC. Residues: CATSRPGLAVETQYF.

CDR3: CASSEMDRGSDEKLFF. The CDR3 coding sequence is TGTGCCAGCAGTGAGATGGACAGGGGATCGGATGAAAAACTGTTTTTT. The V gene is TRBV2, the J gene TRBJ1-4, with 9 positions matching TRBD1. The V and J ends lost 3 bases and 6 bases, in that order; junction bases with no gene match: 8. Germline V gives CDR1 SNHLY, CDR2 FYNNEI. The CDR3 totals 16 residues.

Many counts were recorded for this clonotype. The chain couples TRBV2 to TRBJ2-5, with unresolved D. This CDR3 has 14 amino acids. Looked up from germline, CDR1 is SNHLY and CDR2 is FYNNEI. Trimming cost V 6 bases and J 0 bases, with 11 bases left between them. The CDR3, as DNA: TGTGCCAGCAGAGGGCCCGGGTACCAAGAGACCCAGTACTTC. This gives the protein CASRGPGYQETQYF.